The TCR beta chain under discussion was sequenced for a study of blood T cell repertoires in COVID-19. About the research overall: Samples of COVID-19 (acute and convalescent) were obtained from the United States, Italy and Spain. In each case, the material was cDNA or gDNA derived from T cells, B-cell-depleted T cells, or PBMCs.

Per the original data handling: Amplifying reference gene primers gave estimates of nucleated cell counts. The table came from immunoSEQ multiplex PCR; TCRdb's copy has only in-frame clones and leaves some out. V and J calls and clone size follow that table, whereas D and trimming were derived from the DNA. This table holds 85,000 to 130,000 clones, around 86% found once. This CDR3 has 15 amino acids. V was pared by 2 bases and J by 4 bases, with 15 bases between. In germline, CDR1 is MNHEY, CDR2 SMNVEV (reference sequence). This rearrangement joins TRBV27 to TRBJ2-7; TRBD1 might be the D (6 bases). The sequenced material came from peripheral blood. This clonotype was sampled from a man in his forties or fifties with acute or convalescent COVID-19. The CDR3 sequence: CASSLGGAKTYEQYF. DNA of the CDR3: TGTGCCAGCAGTTTAGGGGGCGCGAAGACTTACGAGCAGTACTTC.